This T cell receptor beta chain appears in the sequencing data of a study of blood T cell repertoires in COVID-19. Germline loops: CDR1 SGDLS, CDR2 YYNGEE. The CDR3 has 15 amino acids. Unmatched junction bases numbered 12, after V lost 4 bases and J lost 8 bases. Under the authors' procedure: Reference gene primer amplification in the assay estimated nucleated cell counts. The protocol was immunoSEQ multiplex PCR, while the TCRdb copy is restricted to in-frame clones and leaves out a portion. For V, J and clone size, that table is used; D and trimming come from the DNA. The sample contains over 60,000 clones, around 85% of which appear only once.

The chain uses TRBV9 and TRBJ1-2, with 9 nucleotides matching TRBD1. The sample taken for sequencing was peripheral blood. The origin of this receptor is a woman older than 75 with active or convalescent COVID-19. CDR3 coding DNA: TGTGCCAGCAGCCCAGGACAGGGGCCCTTCTTGGGCTACACCTTC. It yields the protein CASSPGQGPFLGYTF. Drawing the rest from reference TRBV9 and TRBJ1-2, the complete variable domain is DSGVTQTPKHLITATGQRVTLRCSPRSGDLSVYWYQQSLDQGLQFLIQYYNGEERAKGNILERFSAQQFPDLHSELNLSSLELGDSALYFCASSPGQGPFLGYTFGSGTRLTVV.